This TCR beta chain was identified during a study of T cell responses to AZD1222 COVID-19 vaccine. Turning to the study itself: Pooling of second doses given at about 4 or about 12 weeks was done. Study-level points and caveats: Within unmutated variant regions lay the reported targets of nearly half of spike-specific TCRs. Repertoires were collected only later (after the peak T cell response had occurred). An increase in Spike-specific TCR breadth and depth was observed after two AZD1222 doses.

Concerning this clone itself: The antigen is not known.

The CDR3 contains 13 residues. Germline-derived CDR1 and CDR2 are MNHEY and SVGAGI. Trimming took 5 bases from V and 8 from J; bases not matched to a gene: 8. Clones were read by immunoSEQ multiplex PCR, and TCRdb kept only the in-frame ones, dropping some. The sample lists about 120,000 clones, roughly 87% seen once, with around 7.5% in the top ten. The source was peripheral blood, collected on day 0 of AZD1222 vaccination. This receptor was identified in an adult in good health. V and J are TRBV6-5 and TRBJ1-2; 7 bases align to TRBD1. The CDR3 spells CASSPTGAEGYTF. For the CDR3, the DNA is TGTGCCAGCAGTCCAACAGGGGCGGAAGGCTACACCTTC.